These 10 T cell receptor beta chains share one sample of origin, sequenced in a study of neurological immune-mediated disorders. TCRdb analysed the 5' RACE reads with MiXCR anew, one entry per CDR3 protein. This sample yields about 80,000 distinct CDR3 sequences, of which 5% to 6.5% are seen a single time; 7.9% belongs to the top ten. As for time point: longitudinal time-point 2. What was sequenced was PBMCs. These receptors came from an older woman with multiple sclerosis.

To note about this clonotype: This sequence may be a read error, since a much larger clone differs from it by one base. The chain is built from TRBV4-2 and TRBJ2-7; TRBD1 is a possible D gene (5 bases). The germline V gene encodes CDR1 LGHNA and CDR2 YNFKEQ. V lost 2 bases, J lost 1 base, and 21 bases lay in between. This CDR3 comprises 18 residues. The CDR3 DNA reads TGTGCCAGCAGCCAATATTTACCCCGGGCAGGGATTTCCTACGAGCAGTACTTC. Translating gives CASSQYLPRAGISYEQYF.

This clonotype was detected many times. V gene TRBV29-1 combines with J gene TRBJ1-3; D call uncertain. Per germline, CDR1 SQVTM and CDR2 ANQGSEA. The CDR3 is made up of 11 amino acids. Trimming stripped 7 bases from V and 0 bases from J, with 4 bases between. The CDR3 bases are TGCAGCGCAAACTCTGGAAACACCATATATTTT. Its protein is CSANSGNTIYF.

This clonotype was seen ten or more times. The chain uses TRBV29-1 and TRBJ1-1; D is undetermined. Deletions cut 0 bases from V and 1 base from J, with 9 bases between. CDR1 is SQVTM, CDR2 ANQGSEA, per germline. CDR3 size: 14 residues. The CDR3 DNA follows: TGCAGCGTTGAAGATAAGGCCACGAACACTGAAGCTTTCTTT. Translated: CSVEDKATNTEAFF.

Many counts were recorded for this clonotype. The rearrangement uses TRBV5-1 and TRBJ2-1; D is unclear. Trimming removed 4 bases from V and 0 bases from J, with 14 bases in between. CDR1 is SGHRS, CDR2 YFSETQ, per germline. The CDR3 has 16 residues. This CDR3 reads CASSQTVQSSYNEQFF. As DNA, the CDR3 is TGCGCCAGCAGCCAAACCGTACAGAGCTCCTACAATGAGCAGTTCTTC.

This clonotype was seen repeatedly, ten times or more. The chain carries TRBV25-1 and TRBJ1-2; D remains unclear. Trimming removed 2 bases at V and 7 bases at J, with 5 bases between. From germline, CDR1 is MGHDK and CDR2 SYGVNS. The CDR3 sequence is 11 residues long. This CDR3 reads CASSEGVGYTF. CDR3 coding DNA: TGTGCCAGCAGTGAAGGGGTTGGCTACACCTTC.

This clonotype was picked up many times. The chain uses TRBV7-2 and TRBJ1-3; 7 nucleotides match TRBD1. J was trimmed by 0 bases and V by 4 bases; bases with no gene match: 3. CDR3 length: 15 amino acids. Germline values: CDR1 SGHTA, CDR2 FQGNSA. The CDR3 sequence is CASSSRDSSGNTIYF. CDR3 in DNA: TGTGCCAGCAGCTCAAGGGACAGCTCTGGAAACACCATATATTTT.

This clonotype was found many times. The chain joins TRBV2 to TRBJ1-1; no clear D. Germline V gene lookup returns CDR1 SNHLY and CDR2 FYNNEI. Trimming cost V 2 bases and J 4 bases, with 8 bases left between them. The CDR3 runs 13 residues. CDR3 region: CASSESGGTEAFF. The CDR3 DNA reads TGTGCCAGCAGTGAATCTGGAGGCACTGAAGCTTTCTTT.

This clonotype has at least ten counts. For the CDR3, the DNA is TGTGCCAGCAGCTTAGAGAGAGGGGCTGGAAACACCATATATTTT. This gives the protein CASSLERGAGNTIYF. The rearrangement links TRBV7-8 to TRBJ1-3, with D perhaps matching TRBD1 (5 bases). Germline V lookup: CDR1 SGHVS, CDR2 FQNEAQ. The ends were cut back, 1 base at V and 2 bases at J, with 9 bases in the middle. The CDR3 runs 15 residues. The entire variable domain, with the rest obtained from reference TRBV7-8 and TRBJ1-3, is as follows: GAGVSQSPRYKVAKRGQDVALRCDPISGHVSLFWYQQALGQGPEFLTYFQNEAQLDKSGLPSDRFFAERPEGSVSTLKIQRTQQEDSAVYLCASSLERGAGNTIYFGEGSWLTVV.

This clonotype was counted between two and nine times. The rearrangement uses TRBV12-3 or TRBV12-4 and TRBJ2-1; D ambiguous. V was shortened by 6 bases and J by 7 bases, with 7 bases between the two germline ends. The CDR3 has 11 residues. The chain's CDR3 is CASRRRNEQFF. As DNA, the CDR3 is TGTGCCAGCAGACGCCGGAATGAGCAGTTCTTC.

This clonotype has a count of ten or more. The V and J genes are TRBV12-3 or TRBV12-4 and TRBJ2-3; the match to TRBD2 covers 11 bases. J gave up 1 base and V 5 bases, and 5 bases lay outside the gene matches. CDR3 length equals 16 residues. CDR3 DNA: TGTGCCAGCAGTCCACTACTAGCGGGGGGCACAGATACGCAGTATTTT. The encoded protein is CASSPLLAGGTDTQYF.